This T cell receptor beta chain came from a study of tumor and adjacent non-tumor tissue in lung cancer. Study results and caveats: Compared with tumor, normal lung showed significantly lower TCR diversity.

The CDR3 contains 16 residues when both ends are counted. Germline V CDR1 and CDR2: SGHAT, FQNNGV. In the case of this clonotype: The antigen remains undetermined. Since no conserved phenylalanine or tryptophan closes the CDR3, a read error is the likely cause. The DNA is left out, because the CDR3 cannot be placed on it with certainty; the CDR3 is given as TCRdb lists it.

No cell sorting was done before RNA was extracted from the tissue. A modified ARM-PCR protocol with three rounds of nested PCR amplified TCRbeta. MiXCR, run by TCRdb on the multiplex PCR reads, gives a single entry per CDR3 protein. The top ten clones hold around 9.6% of a sample with tens of thousands of distinct CDR3 sequences, 72% of them seen once. Specimen: lung tumor tissue. The chain recombines TRBV11-2 with TRBJ2-1; TRBD2, the table's D call, was not compared with the DNA. The TCR comes from a woman in her thirties or forties with non-small cell lung cancer. CDR3 loop: CASSLITGGADNEQFL.